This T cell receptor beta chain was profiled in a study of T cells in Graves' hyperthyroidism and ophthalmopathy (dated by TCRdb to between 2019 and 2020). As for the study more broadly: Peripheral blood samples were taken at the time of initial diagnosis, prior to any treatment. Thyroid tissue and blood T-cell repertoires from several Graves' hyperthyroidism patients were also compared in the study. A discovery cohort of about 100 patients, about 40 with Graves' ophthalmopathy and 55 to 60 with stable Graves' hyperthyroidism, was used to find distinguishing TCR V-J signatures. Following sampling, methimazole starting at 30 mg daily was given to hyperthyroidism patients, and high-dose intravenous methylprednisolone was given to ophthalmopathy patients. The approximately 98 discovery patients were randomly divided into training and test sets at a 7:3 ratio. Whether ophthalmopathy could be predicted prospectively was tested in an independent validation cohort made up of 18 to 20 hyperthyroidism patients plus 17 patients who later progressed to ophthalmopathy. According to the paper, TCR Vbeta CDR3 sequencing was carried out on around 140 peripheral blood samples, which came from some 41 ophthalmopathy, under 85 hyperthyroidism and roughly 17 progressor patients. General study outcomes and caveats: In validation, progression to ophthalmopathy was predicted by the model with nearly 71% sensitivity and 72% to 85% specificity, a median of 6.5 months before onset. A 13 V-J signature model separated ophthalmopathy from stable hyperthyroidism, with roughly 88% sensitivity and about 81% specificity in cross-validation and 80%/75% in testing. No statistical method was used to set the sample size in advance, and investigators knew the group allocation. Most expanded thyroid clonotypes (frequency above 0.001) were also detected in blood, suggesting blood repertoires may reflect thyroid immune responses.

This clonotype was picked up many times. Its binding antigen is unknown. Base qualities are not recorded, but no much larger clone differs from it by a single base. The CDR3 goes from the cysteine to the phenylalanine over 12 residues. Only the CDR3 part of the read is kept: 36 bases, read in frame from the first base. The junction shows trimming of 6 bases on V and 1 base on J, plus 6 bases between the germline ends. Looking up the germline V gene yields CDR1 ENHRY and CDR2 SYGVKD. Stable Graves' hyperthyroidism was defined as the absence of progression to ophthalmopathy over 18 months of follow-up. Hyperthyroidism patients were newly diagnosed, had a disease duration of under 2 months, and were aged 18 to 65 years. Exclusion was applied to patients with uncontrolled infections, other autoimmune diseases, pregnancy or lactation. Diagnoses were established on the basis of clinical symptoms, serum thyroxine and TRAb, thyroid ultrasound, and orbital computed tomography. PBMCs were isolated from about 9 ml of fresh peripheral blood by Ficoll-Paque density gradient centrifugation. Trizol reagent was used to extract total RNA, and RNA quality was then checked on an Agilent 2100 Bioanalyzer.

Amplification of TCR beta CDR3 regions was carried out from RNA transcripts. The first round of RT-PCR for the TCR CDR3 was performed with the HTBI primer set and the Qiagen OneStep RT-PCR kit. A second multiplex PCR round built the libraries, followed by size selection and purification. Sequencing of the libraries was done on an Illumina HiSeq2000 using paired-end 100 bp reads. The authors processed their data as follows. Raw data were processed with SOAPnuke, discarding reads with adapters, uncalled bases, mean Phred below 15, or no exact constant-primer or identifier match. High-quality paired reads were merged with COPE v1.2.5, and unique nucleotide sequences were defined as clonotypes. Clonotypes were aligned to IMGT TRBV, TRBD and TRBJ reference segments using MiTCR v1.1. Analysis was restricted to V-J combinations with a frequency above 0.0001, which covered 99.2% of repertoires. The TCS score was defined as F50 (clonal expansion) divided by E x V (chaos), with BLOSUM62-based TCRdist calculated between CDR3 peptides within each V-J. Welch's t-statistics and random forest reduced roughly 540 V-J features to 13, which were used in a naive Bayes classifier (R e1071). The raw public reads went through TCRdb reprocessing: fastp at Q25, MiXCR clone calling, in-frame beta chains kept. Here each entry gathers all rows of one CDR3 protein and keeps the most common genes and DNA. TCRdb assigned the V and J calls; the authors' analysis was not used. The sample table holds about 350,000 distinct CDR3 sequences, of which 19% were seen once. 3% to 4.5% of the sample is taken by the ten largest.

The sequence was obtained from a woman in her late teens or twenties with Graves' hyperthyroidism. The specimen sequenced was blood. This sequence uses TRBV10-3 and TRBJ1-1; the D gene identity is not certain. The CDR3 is CAISRSNTEAFF. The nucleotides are TGTGCCATCAGCCGCTCGAACACTGAAGCTTTCTTT.